Shown below are 29 T cell receptor beta chains from a single sample sequenced in a study of OX40 agonist ivuxolimab in advanced cancers. Profiled with immunoSEQ multiplex PCR; TCRdb holds only in-frame clones, not every one. This table holds around 25,000 clones, around 82% found once. The sequencing used CD4+ or CD8+ T cells sorted from blood, collected in a trial of the OX40 agonist ivuxolimab. Receptor source: an adult with an advanced solid tumor such as melanoma, head and neck, liver or kidney cancer.

The chain links TRBV11-2 to TRBJ1-5; no reliable D call. The CDR3 extends over 13 amino acids. The germline V gene has CDR1 SGHAT and CDR2 FQNNGV. V dropped 0 bases and J dropped 7 bases, with 7 bases sitting between them. CDR3 nucleotide sequence: TGTGCCAGCAGCTTAGATTTGGCCCAGCCCCAGCATTTT. Its translation is CASSLDLAQPQHF.

J is TRBJ1-3 and V is TRBV15, with unresolved D. From germline, CDR1 is LNHNV and CDR2 YYDKDF (reference sequence). The V and J ends lost 0 bases and 4 bases respectively, with 13 bases between them. The CDR3 extends over 16 amino acids. CDR3 in amino acids: CATSRDPGLAGNTIYF. CDR3 DNA sequence: TGTGCCACCAGCAGAGATCCAGGATTGGCGGGAAACACCATATATTTT.

This rearrangement joins TRBV28 to TRBJ2-7; perhaps TRBD2 as D (6 bases). There are 14 residues in the CDR3. V was shortened by 3 bases and J by 6 bases, with 15 bases between the two germline ends. Germline CDR1 is MDHEN and CDR2 is SYDVKM. CDR3 sequence (DNA): TGTGCCAGCAGTTTTATGTCTGGAGGGACCGAGCAGTACTTC. Its translation: CASSFMSGGTEQYF.

The chain employs TRBV7-2 and TRBJ2-7, with 15 nucleotides matching TRBD2. The CDR3 has 17 residues. The trim removed 5 bases at V and 4 bases at J, leaving 9 bases unmatched. Germline CDR1 SGHTA, CDR2 FQGNSA. The CDR3 protein is CASSPGLAGGDSYEQYF. CDR3 in DNA: TGTGCCAGCAGCCCGGGACTAGCGGGGGGCGACTCTTACGAGCAGTACTTC.

The rearrangement links TRBV2 to TRBJ2-3, with D perhaps assigned TRBD1 or TRBD2 (5 bases each). The CDR3 sequence is 14 residues long. Germline-derived CDR1 and CDR2 are SNHLY and FYNNEI. V shed 8 bases and J shed 6 bases, with 18 bases lying between them. The CDR3 nucleotides are TGTGCCAGCGCAGGGACCACTAGAATCGATACGCAGTATTTT. It encodes CASAGTTRIDTQYF.

As DNA, the CDR3 is TGTGCCAGCACTAGACTGAATAGCAATCAGCCCCAGCATTTT. This sequence encodes CASTRLNSNQPQHF. J is TRBJ1-5 and V is TRBV2; D is unclear. The V gene lost 7 bases and the J gene lost 0 bases, with 10 bases spanning the gap. Germline CDR1 and CDR2: SNHLY and FYNNEI. CDR3 length: 14 residues.

The genes are TRBV10-3 and TRBJ1-1; TRBD1 might be the D (5 bases). V was trimmed by 4 bases and J by 2 bases, leaving 11 bases between them. Germline V CDR1 and CDR2: ENHRY, SYGVKD. The CDR3 spans 14 residues. CDR3 nucleotide sequence: TGTGCCATCAGTGCGGCAGGGCAAAACACTGAAGCTTTCTTT. It yields the protein CAISAAGQNTEAFF.

The chain combines TRBV19 with TRBJ1-1; D remains unclear. The V end was cut by 3 bases, the J end by 0 bases, with 8 bases between. CDR1 and CDR2 from the germline V gene are LNHDA and SQIVND (reference sequence). The CDR3 is made up of 14 amino acids. CDR3 amino acids: CASSMNTMNTEAFF. DNA of the CDR3: TGTGCCAGTAGTATGAACACTATGAACACTGAAGCTTTCTTT.

V gene TRBV6-5 combines with J gene TRBJ2-7, with 7 bases identical to TRBD1. Germline V gives CDR1 MNHEY, CDR2 SVGAGI. The J segment lost 6 bases and the V segment lost 2 bases, leaving 4 bases of the junction unmatched. The CDR3 loop spans 13 amino acids. In DNA form, the CDR3 reads TGTGCCAGCAGTTACGATCCAGGGGGCGAGCAGTACTTC. This gives the protein CASSYDPGGEQYF.

This clone was seen more than once but under ten times. The rearrangement uses TRBV6-5 and TRBJ2-3, with 14 bases aligning to TRBD2. V dropped 5 bases and J dropped 11; count of bases not matched to a gene: 3. The CDR3 is 13 residues long. The V gene's germline CDR1 is MNHEY and CDR2 SVGAGI. The CDR3 here is CASSPTSGGGQYF. In nucleotides, the CDR3 is TGTGCCAGCAGTCCGACTAGCGGGGGGGGGCAGTATTTT.

The chain employs TRBV18 and TRBJ1-6, with TRBD1 identical over 7 bases. CDR1 is KGHSH and CDR2 is LQKENI in the germline V gene. V dropped 2 bases and J dropped 7; count of bases not matched to a gene: 8. CDR3 length equals 16 residues. The CDR3 bases are TGTGCCAGCTCACCATTCCGGGACAGAGACAATTCACCCCTCCACTTT. It encodes CASSPFRDRDNSPLHF.

The chain has TRBV5-1 and TRBJ1-1; D might be TRBD1 (5 bases). The V gene lost 7 bases and the J gene lost 0 bases, with 16 bases spanning the gap. This CDR3 contains 15 residues. Germline V gene data show CDR1 as SGHRS and CDR2 as YFSETQ. CDR3 sequence reads: CASVPVPGMNTEAFF. Written as DNA, the CDR3 is TGCGCCAGCGTCCCTGTCCCAGGGATGAACACTGAAGCTTTCTTT.

This chain links TRBV5-1 with TRBJ2-4; TRBD1 agrees at 9 bases. The V gene end was trimmed by 4 bases and the J gene end by 6 bases; junction bases not matched to a gene: 5. Germline assignment: CDR1 SGHRS and CDR2 YFSETQ. This CDR3 comprises 14 residues. CDR3 sequence: CASSPGQGGNIQYF. The CDR3 DNA reads TGCGCCAGCAGCCCGGGACAGGGTGGAAACATTCAGTACTTC.

This CDR3 reads CASSGTGSIETQYF. CDR3 bases: TGTGCCAGCTCTGGGACAGGGTCGATCGAGACCCAGTACTTC. The rearrangement links TRBV18 to TRBJ2-5, with TRBD1 identical over 9 bases. CDR1 and CDR2 from the germline V gene are KGHSH and LQKENI. With V trimmed by 6 bases and J by 5 bases, 7 bases remained unmatched. The CDR3 has 14 residues. Full variable domain (outside the CDR3, taken from reference TRBV18 and TRBJ2-5): NAGVMQNPRHLVRRRGQEARLRCSPMKGHSHVYWYRQLPEEGLKFMVYLQKENIIDESGMPKERFSAEFPKEGPSILRIQQVVRGDSAAYFCASSGTGSIETQYFGPGTRLLVL.

The chain links TRBV7-8 to TRBJ1-6; D is undetermined. The V end was cut by 2 bases, the J end by 9 bases, with 8 bases between. Germline assignment: CDR1 SGHVS and CDR2 FQNEAQ. This CDR3 is built from 13 residues. The CDR3 sequence is CASSLWGSSPLHF. The CDR3 region has the DNA TGTGCCAGCAGCTTATGGGGAAGTTCACCCCTCCACTTT. The full variable domain, its missing parts supplied by reference TRBV7-8 and TRBJ1-6, is GAGVSQSPRYKVAKRGQDVALRCDPISGHVSLFWYQQALGQGPEFLTYFQNEAQLDKSGLPSDRFFAERPEGSVSTLKIQRTQQEDSAVYLCASSLWGSSPLHFGNGTRLTVT.

The genes are TRBV6-5 and TRBJ1-5; D is uncertain. Germline assignment: CDR1 MNHEY and CDR2 SVGAGI. V lost 0 bases and J 1 base, leaving 10 bases between the germline ends. This CDR3 has 16 amino acids. The CDR3 coding sequence is TGTGCCAGCAGTTACTCGTCCGGCGGCAGCAATCAGCCCCAGCATTTT. Translating it yields CASSYSSGGSNQPQHF.

This chain connects TRBV5-1 to TRBJ2-3, with 11 positions matching TRBD2. The germline gives CDR1 SGHRS, CDR2 YFSETQ. The length of the CDR3 is 16 residues. J gave up 2 bases and V 4 bases, and 6 bases lay outside the gene matches. This chain's CDR3 is CASSNLAGGPTDTQYF. CDR3 DNA: TGCGCCAGCAGCAACTTAGCGGGGGGGCCCACAGATACGCAGTATTTT.

This clone was found a few times. The chain links TRBV10-3 to TRBJ1-2, with 9 bases that match TRBD1. This CDR3 has 12 amino acids. After removal of 6 bases from V and 7 bases from J, the junction contained 3 bases not matched to a gene. Germline lookup yields CDR1 ENHRY and CDR2 SYGVKD. CDR3 in DNA: TGTGCCATCAGGGGACAGGGCGTTGGCTACACCTTC. Translation gives CAIRGQGVGYTF.

With regard to this clone: The junction departs from germline at one end; a sequencing error may be responsible. The identical CDR3 is also encoded by other nucleotide sequences in the sample. V gene TRBV5-1 combines with J gene TRBJ1-5; 7 bases match TRBD1. The CDR3 spans 15 residues. The germline V gene encodes CDR1 SGHRS and CDR2 YFSETQ. This CDR3 reads CASSPTGMSNQPQHF. In DNA form, the CDR3 reads TGCGCCAGCAGCCCGACAGGGATGAGCAACCAGCCCCAGCATTTT.

This clone was observed a few times. The rearrangement links TRBV11-2 to TRBJ1-6; 7 bases are a match to TRBD1. Germline V gene sequence: CDR1 SGHAT, CDR2 FQNNGV. The CDR3 consists of 13 residues. Trimming cost V 10 bases and J 7 bases; bases outside gene matches: 7. The CDR3 DNA reads TGTGCCAACCCGGACAGGTCGAATTCACCCCTCCACTTT. It is translated as CANPDRSNSPLHF.

The gene calls are TRBV7-3 and TRBJ2-1; TRBD2 matches at 9 bases. The germline V gene encodes CDR1 SGHTA and CDR2 FQGTGA. V gave up 5 bases and J gave up 7 bases; unmatched junction bases: 9. The CDR3 totals 15 residues. The CDR3 spells CASSPDRAGGNEQFF. The CDR3 DNA reads as TGTGCCAGCAGCCCCGATAGGGCGGGAGGGAATGAGCAGTTCTTC.

This clone has more than one count but fewer than ten. The gene calls are TRBV18 and TRBJ2-2; TRBD2 agrees at 7 bases. The V segment lost 4 bases and the J segment 7 bases; nucleotides outside the gene matches: 9. CDR3 length equals 15 residues. Per germline, CDR1 KGHSH and CDR2 LQKENI. The CDR3 here is CASSRAGVDIGELFF. DNA of the CDR3: TGTGCCAGCTCACGGGCGGGAGTCGACATCGGGGAGCTGTTTTTT.

This clone has only a few counts. The chain carries TRBV5-1 and TRBJ1-1; weak D call: TRBD1 (6 bases). Germline CDR1 and CDR2: SGHRS and YFSETQ. Trimming removed 0 bases at V and 4 bases at J, with 10 bases between. The CDR3 has 14 amino acids. The CDR3 DNA is TGCGCCAGCAGCTTGGAGACGGGGGCCACTGAAGCTTTCTTT. This sequence encodes CASSLETGATEAFF.

The chain employs TRBV28 and TRBJ2-7; 9 bases agree with TRBD1. CDR1 MDHEN and CDR2 SYDVKM come from the germline V gene. With 3 bases clipped from V and 0 bases from J, the junction kept 18 bases outside the gene matches. The length of the CDR3 is 20 residues. The CDR3 here is CASSLGGTGFLGFSSYEQYF. The CDR3, as DNA: TGTGCCAGCAGTTTGGGTGGGACAGGGTTTCTCGGCTTCAGCTCCTACGAGCAGTACTTC.

This clone has more than one count but fewer than ten. CDR3: CASSRDRDDTEAFF. DNA of the CDR3: TGTGCCAGCTCAAGGGACAGGGATGATACTGAAGCTTTCTTT. The gene calls are TRBV18 and TRBJ1-1; TRBD1 agrees at 9 bases. Germline CDR1 and CDR2: KGHSH and LQKENI. This CDR3 region has 14 residues. V gave up 5 bases and J gave up 5 bases; unmatched junction bases: 6.

The chain recombines TRBV18 with TRBJ1-5; 9 positions agree with TRBD1. With V trimmed by 0 bases and J by 5 bases, 5 bases remained unmatched. There are 16 residues in the CDR3. Looked up from germline, CDR1 is KGHSH and CDR2 is LQKENI. The chain's CDR3 is CASSPPGQGGYQPQHF. In DNA, the CDR3 is TGTGCCAGCTCACCACCGGGACAGGGTGGGTATCAGCCCCAGCATTTT.

The chain is built from TRBV7-2 and TRBJ1-1, with TRBD1 identical over 8 bases. The CDR3 loop spans 15 amino acids. Germline values: CDR1 SGHTA, CDR2 FQGNSA. V shed 3 bases, J shed 4 bases, and the junction held 7 bases outside the gene matches. CDR3 nucleotide sequence: TGTGCCAGCAGCTTGGCAGGGGGCGCCAGCACTGAAGCTTTCTTT. Its translation is CASSLAGGASTEAFF.

The V and J genes are TRBV30 and TRBJ1-5, with 9 bases fitting TRBD1. This CDR3 spans 17 amino acids. V gave up 3 bases and J gave up 0 bases; unmatched junction bases: 9. CDR1 and CDR2 (germline): GTSNPN, SVGIG (reference sequence). The CDR3 sequence is CAWSPGTGSYSNQPQHF. The CDR3 nucleotides are TGTGCCTGGAGCCCCGGGACAGGGTCTTATAGCAATCAGCCCCAGCATTTT.

This clone has only a few counts. The chain joins TRBV11-2 to TRBJ1-1; D is unclear. Germline CDR1 and CDR2: SGHAT and FQNNGV. This CDR3 contains 13 residues. V shed 5 bases and J shed 1 base, with 8 bases lying between them. CDR3 region: CASSPGSNTEAFF. The CDR3 region has the DNA TGTGCCAGCAGCCCCGGATCGAACACTGAAGCTTTCTTT.